This T cell receptor (beta chain) was obtained from a study of T cells in Graves' hyperthyroidism and ophthalmopathy. The CDR3 is 13 residues long. V was clipped by 11 bases and J by 7 bases; unmatched bases: 5. Germline lookup yields CDR1 KGHDR and CDR2 SFDVKD. Fresh peripheral blood, around 9.5 ml, yielded the PBMCs. TCR beta CDR3 regions were amplified from RNA. Using the HTBI primer set, a first-round RT-PCR was run on the TCR CDR3. TCRdb called the multiplex PCR reads again in MiXCR, with one record for every CDR3 protein. Of some 600,000 distinct CDR3 sequences in the sample, over 11% were seen once. This clonotype was picked up many times.

The TCR comes from a woman between 25 and 40 years old with Graves' hyperthyroidism that later progressed to Graves' ophthalmopathy. The chain is built from TRBV24-1 and TRBJ2-2, with TRBD1 identical over 11 bases. Sequenced: blood. CDR3 sequence (DNA): TGTGCCAGCGGACAGGGGGCCGGCGGGGAGCTGTTTTTT. Protein: CASGQGAGGELFF.